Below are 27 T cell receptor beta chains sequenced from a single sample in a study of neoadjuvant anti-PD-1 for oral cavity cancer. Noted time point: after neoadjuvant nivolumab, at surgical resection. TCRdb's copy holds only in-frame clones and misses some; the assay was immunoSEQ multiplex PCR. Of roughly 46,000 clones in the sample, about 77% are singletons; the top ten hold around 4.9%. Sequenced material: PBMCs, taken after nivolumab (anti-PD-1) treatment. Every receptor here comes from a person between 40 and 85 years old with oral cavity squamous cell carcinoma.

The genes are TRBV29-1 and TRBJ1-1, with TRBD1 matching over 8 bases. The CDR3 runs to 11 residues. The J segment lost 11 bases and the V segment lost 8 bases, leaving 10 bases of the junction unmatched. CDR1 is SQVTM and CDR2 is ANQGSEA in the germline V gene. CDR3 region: CSTSQGADAFF. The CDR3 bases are TGCAGCACCTCCCAGGGGGCGGACGCTTTCTTT.

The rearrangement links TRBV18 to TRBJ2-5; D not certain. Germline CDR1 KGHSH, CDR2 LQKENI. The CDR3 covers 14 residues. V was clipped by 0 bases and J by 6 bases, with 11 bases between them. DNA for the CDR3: TGTGCCAGCTCACCACCGGTAGAAAGGCAGACCCAGTACTTC. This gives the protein CASSPPVERQTQYF.

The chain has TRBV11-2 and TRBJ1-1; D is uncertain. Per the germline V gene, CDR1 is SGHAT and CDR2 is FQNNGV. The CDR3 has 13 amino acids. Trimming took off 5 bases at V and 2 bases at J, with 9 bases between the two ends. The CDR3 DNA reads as TGTGCCAGCAGCGAACAGCCAAACACTGAAGCTTTCTTT. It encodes CASSEQPNTEAFF.

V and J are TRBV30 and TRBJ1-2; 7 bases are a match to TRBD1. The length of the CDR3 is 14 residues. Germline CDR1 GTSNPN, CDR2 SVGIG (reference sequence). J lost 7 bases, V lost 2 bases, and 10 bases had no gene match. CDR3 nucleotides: TGTGCCTGGAGTTGGCGGACAGGATATACTGGCTACACCTTC. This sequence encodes CAWSWRTGYTGYTF.

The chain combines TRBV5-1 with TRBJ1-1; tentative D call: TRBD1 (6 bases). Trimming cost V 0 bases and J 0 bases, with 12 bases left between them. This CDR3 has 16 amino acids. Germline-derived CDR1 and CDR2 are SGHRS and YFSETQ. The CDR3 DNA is TGCGCCAGCAGCTTGGGTTCCGGGACACTGAACACTGAAGCTTTCTTT. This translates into CASSLGSGTLNTEAFF.

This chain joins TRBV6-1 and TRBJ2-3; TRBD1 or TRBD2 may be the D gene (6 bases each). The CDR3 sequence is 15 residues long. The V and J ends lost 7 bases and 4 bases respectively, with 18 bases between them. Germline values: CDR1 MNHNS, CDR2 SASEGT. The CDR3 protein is CASITGRGVADTQYF. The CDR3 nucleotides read TGTGCCAGCATCACAGGGCGGGGTGTTGCAGATACGCAGTATTTT.

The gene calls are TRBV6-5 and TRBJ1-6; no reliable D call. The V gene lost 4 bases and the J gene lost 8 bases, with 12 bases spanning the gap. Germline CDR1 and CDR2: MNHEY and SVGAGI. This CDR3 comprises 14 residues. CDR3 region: CASSSGFLHSPLHF. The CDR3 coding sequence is TGTGCCAGCAGTTCCGGGTTCTTACATTCACCCCTCCACTTT.

CDR3 protein: CASRGTDFFYGYTF. CDR3 in DNA: TGCGCCAGCAGAGGGACGGACTTTTTCTATGGCTACACCTTC. This chain joins TRBV10-2 and TRBJ1-2; TRBD1 is a possible D gene (5 bases). This CDR3 spans 14 amino acids. Germline CDR1 WSHSY, CDR2 SAAADI. V gave up 6 bases and J gave up 4 bases, with 15 bases separating them.

CDR3: CASSLVSRISGNTIYF. CDR3 sequence (DNA): TGTGCCAGCAGCTTAGTCTCACGTATCTCTGGAAACACCATATATTTT. The V call is TRBV7-2, the J call TRBJ1-3; D unresolved. Deletions cut 1 base from V and 0 bases from J, with 10 bases between. CDR3 length: 16 amino acids. Germline assignment: CDR1 SGHTA and CDR2 FQGNSA.

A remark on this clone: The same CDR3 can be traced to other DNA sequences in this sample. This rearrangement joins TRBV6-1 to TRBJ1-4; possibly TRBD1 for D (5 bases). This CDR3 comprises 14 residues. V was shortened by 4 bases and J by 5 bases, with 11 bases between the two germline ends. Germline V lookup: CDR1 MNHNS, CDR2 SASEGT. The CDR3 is CASSGRSGNEKLFF. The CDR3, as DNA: TGTGCCAGCAGTGGTCGGTCAGGGAATGAAAAACTGTTTTTT.

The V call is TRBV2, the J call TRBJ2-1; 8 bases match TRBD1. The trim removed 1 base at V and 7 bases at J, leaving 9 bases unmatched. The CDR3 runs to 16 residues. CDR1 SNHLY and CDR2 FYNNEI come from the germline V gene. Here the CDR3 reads CASSEGLDRAVNEQFF. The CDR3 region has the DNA TGTGCCAGCAGTGAAGGGTTGGACAGGGCCGTGAATGAGCAGTTCTTC.

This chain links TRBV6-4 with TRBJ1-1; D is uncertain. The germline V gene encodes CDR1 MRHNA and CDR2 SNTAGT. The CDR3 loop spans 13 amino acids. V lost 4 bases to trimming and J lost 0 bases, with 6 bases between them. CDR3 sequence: CASSASVNTEAFF. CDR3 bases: TGTGCCAGCAGTGCCTCTGTGAACACTGAAGCTTTCTTT.

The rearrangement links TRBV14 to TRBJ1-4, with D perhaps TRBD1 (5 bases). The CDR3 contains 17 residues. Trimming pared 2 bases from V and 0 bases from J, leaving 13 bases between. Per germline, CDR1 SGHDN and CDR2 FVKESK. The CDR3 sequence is CASSQKVKGPTNEKLFF. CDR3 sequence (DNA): TGTGCCAGCAGCCAAAAAGTAAAGGGACCAACTAATGAAAAACTGTTTTTT.

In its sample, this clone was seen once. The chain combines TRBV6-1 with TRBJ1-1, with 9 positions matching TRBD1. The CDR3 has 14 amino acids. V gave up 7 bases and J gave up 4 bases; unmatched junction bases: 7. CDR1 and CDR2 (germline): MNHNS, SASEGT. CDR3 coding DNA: TGTGCCAGCATTCCACAGGGGGCAATCACTGAAGCTTTCTTT. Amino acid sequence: CASIPQGAITEAFF.

CDR3 sequence: CSVVDREAYTF. CDR3 sequence (DNA): TGCAGCGTCGTCGACAGGGAGGCGTACACCTTC. This chain connects TRBV29-1 to TRBJ1-2; the match to TRBD1 covers 7 bases. The V gene end was trimmed by 6 bases and the J gene end by 11 bases; junction bases not matched to a gene: 9. The germline V gene encodes CDR1 SQVTM and CDR2 ANQGSEA. CDR3 size: 11 residues.

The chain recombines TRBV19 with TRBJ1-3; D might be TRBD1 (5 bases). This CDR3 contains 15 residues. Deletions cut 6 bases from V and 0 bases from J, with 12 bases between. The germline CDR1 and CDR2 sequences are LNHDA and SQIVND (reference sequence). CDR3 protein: CASRPGRNSGNTIYF. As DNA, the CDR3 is TGTGCCAGTAGACCGGGACGGAACTCTGGAAACACCATATATTTT.

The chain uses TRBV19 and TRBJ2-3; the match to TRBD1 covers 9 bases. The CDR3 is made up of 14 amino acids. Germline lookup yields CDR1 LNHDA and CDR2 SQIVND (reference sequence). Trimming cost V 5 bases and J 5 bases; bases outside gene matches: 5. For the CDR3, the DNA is TGTGCCAGTAGTCTGGGACAGGGTCTAGATACGCAGTATTTT. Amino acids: CASSLGQGLDTQYF.

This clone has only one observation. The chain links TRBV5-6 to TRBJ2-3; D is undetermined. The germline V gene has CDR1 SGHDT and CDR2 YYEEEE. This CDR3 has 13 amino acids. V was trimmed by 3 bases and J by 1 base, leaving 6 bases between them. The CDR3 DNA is TGTGCCAGCAGCTCACGGGGCACAGATACGCAGTATTTT. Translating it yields CASSSRGTDTQYF.

The CDR3 sequence: CSVVDSGSTYEQYF. CDR3 nucleotides: TGCAGCGTTGTTGATAGCGGGAGCACCTACGAGCAGTACTTC. J is TRBJ2-7 and V is TRBV29-1, with 9 bases fitting TRBD2. CDR3 size: 14 residues. In germline, CDR1 is SQVTM, CDR2 ANQGSEA. V trimming: 4 bases; J trimming: 2 bases; junction bases outside the gene matches: 6.

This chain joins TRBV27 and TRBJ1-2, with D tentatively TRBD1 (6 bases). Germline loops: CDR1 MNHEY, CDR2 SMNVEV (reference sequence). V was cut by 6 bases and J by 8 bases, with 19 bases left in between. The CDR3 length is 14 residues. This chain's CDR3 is CASSPIRGDEGYTF. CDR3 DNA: TGTGCCAGCAGCCCGATAAGGGGGGACGAGGGCTACACCTTC.

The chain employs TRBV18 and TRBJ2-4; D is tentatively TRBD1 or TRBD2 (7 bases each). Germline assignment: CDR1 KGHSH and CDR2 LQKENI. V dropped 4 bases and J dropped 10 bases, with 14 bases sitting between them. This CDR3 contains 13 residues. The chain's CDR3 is CASSQTGEGIQYF. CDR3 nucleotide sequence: TGTGCCAGCTCACAAACAGGGGAGGGGATTCAGTACTTC.

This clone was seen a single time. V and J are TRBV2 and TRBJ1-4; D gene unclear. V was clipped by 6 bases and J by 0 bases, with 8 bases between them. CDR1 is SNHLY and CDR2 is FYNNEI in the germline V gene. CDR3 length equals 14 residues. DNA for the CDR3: TGTGCCAGCAGGGAGGACGCAACTAATGAAAAACTGTTTTTT. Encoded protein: CASREDATNEKLFF. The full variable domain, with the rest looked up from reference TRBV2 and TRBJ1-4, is EPEVTQTPSHQVTQMGQEVILRCVPISNHLYFYWYRQILGQKVEFLVSFYNNEISEKSEIFDDQFSVERPDGSNFTLKIRSTKLEDSAMYFCASREDATNEKLFFGSGTQLSVL.

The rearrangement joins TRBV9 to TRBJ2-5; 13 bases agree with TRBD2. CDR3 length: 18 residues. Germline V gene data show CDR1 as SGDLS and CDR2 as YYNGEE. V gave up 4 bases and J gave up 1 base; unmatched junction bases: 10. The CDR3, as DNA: TGTGCCAGCAGCCCACGGACTAGCGGGAGAGGGGGCCAAGAGACCCAGTACTTC. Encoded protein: CASSPRTSGRGGQETQYF.

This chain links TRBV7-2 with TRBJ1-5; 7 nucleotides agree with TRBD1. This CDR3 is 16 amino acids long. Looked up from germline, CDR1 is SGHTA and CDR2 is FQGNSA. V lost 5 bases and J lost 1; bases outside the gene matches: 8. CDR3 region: CASSPTTGVSNQPQHF. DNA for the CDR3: TGTGCCAGCAGCCCCACCACAGGGGTGAGCAATCAGCCCCAGCATTTT.

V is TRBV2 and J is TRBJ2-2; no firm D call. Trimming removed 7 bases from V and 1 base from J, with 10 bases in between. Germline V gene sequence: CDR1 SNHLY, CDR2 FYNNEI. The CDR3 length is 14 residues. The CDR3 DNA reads TGTGCCAGCAAAGGGCTAGTGAACACCGGGGAGCTGTTTTTT. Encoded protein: CASKGLVNTGELFF.

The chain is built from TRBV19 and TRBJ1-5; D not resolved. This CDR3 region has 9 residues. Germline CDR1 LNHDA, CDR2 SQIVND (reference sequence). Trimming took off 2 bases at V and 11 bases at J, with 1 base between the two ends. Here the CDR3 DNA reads TGTGCCAGTAGTATAACCCAGCATTTT. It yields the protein CASSITQHF.

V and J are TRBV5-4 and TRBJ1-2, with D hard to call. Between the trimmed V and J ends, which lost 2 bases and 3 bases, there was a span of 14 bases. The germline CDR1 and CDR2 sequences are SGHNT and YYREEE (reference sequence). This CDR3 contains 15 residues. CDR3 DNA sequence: TGTGCCAGCAGCTTTGACGCCGGCGCCTACTATGGCTACACCTTC. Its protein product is CASSFDAGAYYGYTF.